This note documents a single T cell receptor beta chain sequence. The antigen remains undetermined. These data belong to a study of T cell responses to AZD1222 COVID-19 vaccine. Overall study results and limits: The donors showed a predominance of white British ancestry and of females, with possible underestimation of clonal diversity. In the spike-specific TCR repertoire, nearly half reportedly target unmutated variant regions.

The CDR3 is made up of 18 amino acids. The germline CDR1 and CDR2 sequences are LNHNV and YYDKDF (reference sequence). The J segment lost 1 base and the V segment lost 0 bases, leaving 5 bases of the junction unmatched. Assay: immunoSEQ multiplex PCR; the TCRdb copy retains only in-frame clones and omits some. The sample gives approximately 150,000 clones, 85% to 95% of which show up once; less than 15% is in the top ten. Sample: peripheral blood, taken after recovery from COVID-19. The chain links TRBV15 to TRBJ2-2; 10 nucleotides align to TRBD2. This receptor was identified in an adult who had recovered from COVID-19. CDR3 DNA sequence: TGTGCCACCAGCAGAGATACCCGGACTAGCGGGAACACCGGGGAGCTGTTTTTT. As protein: CATSRDTRTSGNTGELFF.